This T cell receptor beta chain is drawn from a study of T cells after yellow fever vaccination. Points from the study as a whole: Faster peaking, at day 5 versus 15, marked a secondary response that was weaker. Only a minor proportion of clonotypes was detected across both CD4 and CD8 compartments. Once the booster was given, most primary-vaccination clones reappeared, at over 95% for CD4 and 88% for CD8.

This clonotype turned up a few times. What it binds is unknown. This CDR3 spans 14 amino acids. Germline CDR1 SEHNR, CDR2 FQNEAQ (reference sequence). Trimming removed 5 bases from V and 0 bases from J, with 8 bases in between. 5'RACE template switching generated TCR cDNA, adding a universal primer site and UMIs. TCRdb called the 5' RACE reads again in MiXCR, with one record for every CDR3 protein. The sample holds around 320,000 distinct CDR3 sequences, over 8.5% seen once. The chain links TRBV7-9 to TRBJ1-3; D not certain. The TCR originated in a man younger than 35 who received the YFV17D yellow fever vaccine. Sequencing was performed on CD4+ T cells sorted from PBMCs, taken 45 days after the yellow fever booster vaccination. CDR3 in DNA: TGTGCCAGCAGCCCGGACGGCTCTGGAAACACCATATATTTT. It yields the protein CASSPDGSGNTIYF.